This section outlines one TCR beta chain sequence together with its context. Its specificity is not known. This specimen belongs to a study of T cell responses to AZD1222 COVID-19 vaccine. Broader study findings: Clonal diversity was possibly underestimated, and white British individuals and females predominated among donors.

Libraries were prepared by immunoSEQ multiplex PCR; TCRdb keeps only in-frame clonotypes and omits some of them. The top ten clones hold approximately 45% of a sample with approximately 110,000 clones, 75% to 90% of them seen once. Here the sequenced sample was peripheral blood, taken 28 days after the second AZD1222 dose. The origin of this receptor is an adult who received the AZD1222 COVID-19 vaccine.

Written as DNA, the CDR3 is TGTGCCAGCAGCCTCGTTTCAGGGGTCAATCAGCCCCAGCATTTT. The encoded protein is CASSLVSGVNQPQHF. J is TRBJ1-5 and V is TRBV27; the D gene is possibly TRBD1 (6 bases). Germline-derived CDR1 and CDR2 are MNHEY and SMNVEV (reference sequence). Deletions cut 6 bases from V and 3 bases from J, with 15 bases between. This CDR3 has 15 residues.